The 23 T cell receptor beta chains given below trace back to one sample, sequenced in a study of blood T cells in healthy people across ages. With a J-beta primer mix and a sample-barcoded 5' primer, a second PCR ran roughly 6 to 11 cycles. Each CDR3 protein is one row after TCRdb ran MiXCR on the 5' RACE reads. The profile shows more than 900,000 distinct CDR3 sequences, around 29% of them singletons. In addition, the sample was reused for a study of T cells of mothers and their children.

The sample was blood. These receptors all come from a woman in her thirties or forties in good health.

This chain connects TRBV19 to TRBJ1-1; perhaps TRBD1 as D (6 bases). The V gene's germline CDR1 is LNHDA and CDR2 SQIVND (reference sequence). V was cut by 5 bases and J by 3 bases, with 13 bases left in between. This CDR3 has 14 residues. CDR3 loop: CASSADSRYTEAFF. Here the CDR3 DNA reads TGTGCCAGTAGTGCGGACAGCCGATACACTGAAGCTTTCTTT.

This clonotype was seen a handful of times. The rearrangement joins TRBV15 to TRBJ2-3; TRBD2 matches 10 bases. The CDR3 consists of 15 residues. The germline gives CDR1 LNHNV, CDR2 YYDKDF (reference sequence). Unmatched junction bases numbered 4, after V lost 5 bases and J lost 2 bases. CDR3 loop: CATSVSGGSTDTQYF. CDR3 nucleotides: TGTGCCACCAGCGTTAGCGGGGGGTCCACAGATACGCAGTATTTT.

This clonotype was counted between two and nine times. The chain links TRBV7-9 to TRBJ1-5, with D unclear. From germline, CDR1 is SEHNR and CDR2 FQNEAQ (reference sequence). This CDR3 spans 15 amino acids. The V end was cut by 4 bases, the J end by 0 bases, with 10 bases between. CDR3 sequence reads: CASSSGEISNQPQHF. Here the CDR3 DNA reads TGTGCCAGCAGCTCCGGAGAGATTAGCAATCAGCCCCAGCATTTT.

This clonotype was seen a handful of times. The chain recombines TRBV25-1 with TRBJ1-2; no firm D call. The CDR3 is made up of 13 amino acids. The V end was cut by 2 bases, the J end by 6 bases, with 10 bases between. Germline-derived CDR1 and CDR2 are MGHDK and SYGVNS. CDR3 protein: CASSEGPRDGYTF. The CDR3, as DNA: TGTGCCAGCAGTGAAGGACCGAGGGATGGCTACACCTTC.

This clonotype occurred many times. This clone may be a read error of a much larger clone one base away. CDR3 DNA sequence: TGCAGCGTTGTAATCTCAATTGGTGAGCAGTACTTC. Protein product: CSVVISIGEQYF. This chain uses TRBV29-1 with TRBJ2-7, with D uncertain. The CDR3 has 12 amino acids. V dropped 4 bases and J dropped 7 bases, with 14 bases sitting between them. The germline V gene has CDR1 SQVTM and CDR2 ANQGSEA.

The chain uses TRBV12-3 or TRBV12-4 and TRBJ1-2; no firm D call. This CDR3 comprises 9 residues. In DNA, the CDR3 is TGTGAACGCACCTATGGCTACACCTTC. This codes for CERTYGYTF.

This clonotype was seen repeatedly, ten times or more. The chain employs TRBV9 and TRBJ2-1; TRBD2 matches 12 bases. This CDR3 has 16 amino acids. The ends lost 3 bases at V and 3 bases at J; junction bases unmatched: 4. Germline V gene sequence: CDR1 SGDLS, CDR2 YYNGEE. This CDR3 reads CASSAGTSGHYNEQFF. The CDR3 nucleotides read TGTGCCAGCAGCGCCGGGACTAGCGGGCACTACAATGAGCAGTTCTTC.

In its sample, this clonotype was seen once. Just one base apart from a much larger clone, this may be a read error. The chain carries TRBV27 and TRBJ2-7; D is perhaps TRBD1 (5 bases). The germline V and J ends were trimmed by 6 bases and 1 base, with 13 bases remaining between them. CDR1 MNHEY and CDR2 SMNVEV come from the germline V gene (reference sequence). The CDR3 extends over 14 amino acids. This chain's CDR3 is CASRFKTASYEQYF. CDR3 in DNA: TGTGCCAGCAGGTTTAAGACAGCGTCCTACGAGCAGTACTTC.

In this sample, this clonotype turned up many times. V usage is TRBV28 and J usage is TRBJ2-7; 8 bases match TRBD1. Germline-derived CDR1 and CDR2 are MDHEN and SYDVKM. The V and J ends lost 3 bases and 3 bases, in that order; junction bases with no gene match: 4. The CDR3 contains 14 residues. The CDR3 protein is CASSLTGVRYEQYF. CDR3 coding DNA: TGTGCCAGCAGTTTGACAGGGGTGCGCTACGAGCAGTACTTC.

This clonotype was observed a handful of times. This rearrangement joins TRBV28 to TRBJ1-2, with D possibly TRBD1 on 5 matching bases. The germline V gene has CDR1 MDHEN and CDR2 SYDVKM. V dropped 3 bases and J dropped 4 bases, with 9 bases sitting between them. This CDR3 has 13 residues. In DNA form, the CDR3 reads TGTGCCAGCAGTTTCGGACAAATCTATGGCTACACCTTC. Its translation: CASSFGQIYGYTF.

This clonotype was detected a few times. The genes are TRBV12-3 or TRBV12-4 and TRBJ2-4; 10 bases line up with TRBD2. V lost 8 bases, J lost 1 base, and 11 bases stayed unmatched. The CDR3 has 17 residues. The DNA for the CDR3 is TGTGCCAGCCGCCCGGGGGGACTAGCGTTTGCCAAAAACATTCAGTACTTC. Translating it yields CASRPGGLAFAKNIQYF.

This clonotype was counted a single time. This chain uses TRBV28 with TRBJ2-2; 9 nucleotides line up with TRBD2. Germline V gene sequence: CDR1 MDHEN, CDR2 SYDVKM. V dropped 7 bases and J dropped 5; count of bases not matched to a gene: 8. The CDR3 loop spans 15 amino acids. CDR3: CASNRSGGSTGELFF. In DNA form, the CDR3 reads TGTGCCAGCAACAGAAGCGGGGGGAGTACCGGGGAGCTGTTTTTT.

This chain's CDR3 is CASSEMRGTPSTDTQYF. For the CDR3, the DNA is TGTGCCAGCAGTGAGATGCGAGGGACACCTAGCACAGATACGCAGTATTTT. The chain carries TRBV6-1 and TRBJ2-3; weak D call: TRBD1 (6 bases). Germline V gives CDR1 MNHNS, CDR2 SASEGT. Trimming stripped 3 bases from V and 0 bases from J, with 16 bases between. The CDR3 spans 17 residues.

A remark on this clonotype: A read error may produce the germline difference seen at one junction end. The chain has TRBV20-1 and TRBJ2-5; D call uncertain. CDR3 size: 13 residues. Germline loops: CDR1 DFQATT, CDR2 SNEGSKA (reference sequence). The DNA for the CDR3 is TGCGGTGCTAGATACCGGGCTCAAGAGACCCAGTACTTC. Its protein product is CGARYRAQETQYF.

The chain couples TRBV10-3 to TRBJ2-7; TRBD2 agrees at 8 bases. This CDR3 has 16 residues. V was clipped by 4 bases and J by 0 bases; unmatched bases: 8. CDR1 ENHRY and CDR2 SYGVKD come from the germline V gene. CDR3: CAISVYGGGISYEQYF. The CDR3 bases are TGTGCCATCAGTGTTTATGGCGGGGGGATCTCCTACGAGCAGTACTTC.

This clonotype was counted only a few times. The rearrangement joins TRBV20-1 to TRBJ2-1, with TRBD2 identical over 11 bases. This CDR3 has 16 amino acids. The V segment lost 3 bases and the J segment 6 bases; nucleotides outside the gene matches: 10. Looked up from germline, CDR1 is DFQATT and CDR2 is SNEGSKA (reference sequence). Here the CDR3 DNA reads TGCAGTGCTAGTCATTCTAGCGGGGGGCCCCTCAATGAGCAGTTCTTC. This sequence encodes CSASHSSGGPLNEQFF.

The chain links TRBV12-3 or TRBV12-4 to TRBJ1-4; possible D gene TRBD1, 6 bases. V gave up 4 bases and J gave up 3 bases, with 15 bases separating them. This CDR3 contains 16 residues. In DNA form, the CDR3 reads TGTGCCAGCAGTTCTGCAGGGGTGAGGGCTAATGAAAAACTGTTTTTT. Translated: CASSSAGVRANEKLFF.

This clonotype appeared many times. The gene calls are TRBV5-1 and TRBJ2-7; TRBD1 matches 8 bases. The CDR3 has 17 amino acids. Germline CDR1 and CDR2: SGHRS and YFSETQ. The V and J ends lost 0 bases and 0 bases, in that order; junction bases with no gene match: 8. The CDR3 DNA sequence: TGCGCCAGCAGCTTGGCGGGGCTGCAGGGGGCCTCCTACGAGCAGTACTTC. The encoded protein is CASSLAGLQGASYEQYF.

This chain joins TRBV7-2 and TRBJ1-4, with unresolved D. Germline assignment: CDR1 SGHTA and CDR2 FQGNSA. The CDR3 totals 17 residues. Trimming stripped 2 bases from V and 0 bases from J, with 13 bases between. DNA for the CDR3: TGTGCCAGCAGCTTATTCTCACCGAGAGCAACTAATGAAAAACTGTTTTTT. It encodes CASSLFSPRATNEKLFF.

V gene TRBV5-1 combines with J gene TRBJ2-1; a weak D match, TRBD2 (5 bases). Germline CDR1 reads SGHRS; CDR2 reads YFSETQ. The CDR3 contains 14 residues. V gave up 4 bases and J gave up 6 bases, with 14 bases separating them. The CDR3, as DNA: TGCGCCAGCAGCCCACTAGTGAGGGCCAATGAGCAGTTCTTC. It translates to CASSPLVRANEQFF.

Details on this clonotype: The junction and the germline gene differ at one end; a read error may be behind it. V and J are TRBV7-2 and TRBJ1-5; D is undetermined. Germline V gene data show CDR1 as SGHTA and CDR2 as FQGNSA. The CDR3 has 13 residues. The CDR3 here is CVSSLSGQGPQHF. Written as DNA, the CDR3 is TGTGTCAGCAGCTTAAGTGGTCAAGGGCCCCAGCATTTT.

This clonotype was found many times. The rearrangement links TRBV9 to TRBJ1-5, with TRBD1 as a possible D gene (6 bases). With 4 bases removed from V and 4 bases from J, the gap between germline ends came to 18 bases. The CDR3 extends over 16 amino acids. Germline V CDR1 and CDR2: SGDLS, YYNGEE. The CDR3 region is CASSTGTPTGNQPQHF. CDR3 nucleotides: TGTGCCAGCAGCACGGGGACACCTACTGGGAATCAGCCCCAGCATTTT.

The chain combines TRBV7-8 with TRBJ2-1; perhaps TRBD1 as D (5 bases). The CDR3 runs 14 residues. CDR1 is SGHVS, CDR2 FQNEAQ, per germline. Trimming took 5 bases from V and 9 from J, leaving 17 bases between them. The CDR3 protein is CASSPTRETVEQFF. The CDR3 DNA sequence: TGTGCCAGCAGCCCCACCAGGGAAACGGTTGAGCAGTTCTTC.